This T cell receptor beta chain emerged from a study of graft-versus-host responses after intestinal transplantation. V gave up 5 bases and J gave up 2 bases, with 14 bases separating them. CDR3 length: 15 amino acids. Germline V gene sequence: CDR1 LNHDA, CDR2 SQIVND (reference sequence). Worth noting for this clone: The antigen remains unidentified.

Using immunoSEQ multiplex PCR, the repertoire was profiled, and TCRdb retains in-frame clones only, with some absent. The top ten hold 1.3% of the sample, which has tens of thousands of clones, about 90% seen once. This sequence was found in a human donor who received an intestinal transplant. This material consisted of unstimulated CD8+ T cells sorted from spleen or lymph node cells, taken before intestinal transplant. The chain is built from TRBV19 and TRBJ2-3, with D maybe TRBD1 (5 bases). The CDR3 loop reads CASSSWTRVTDTQYF. DNA for the CDR3: TGTGCCAGTAGTTCATGGACACGAGTCACAGATACGCAGTATTTT. Supplemented by reference TRBV19 and TRBJ2-3, the full variable domain reads DGGITQSPKYLFRKEGQNVTLSCEQNLNHDAMYWYRQDPGQGLRLIYYSQIVNDFQKGDIAEGYSVSREKKESFPLTVTSAQKNPTAFYLCASSSWTRVTDTQYFGPGTRLTVL.